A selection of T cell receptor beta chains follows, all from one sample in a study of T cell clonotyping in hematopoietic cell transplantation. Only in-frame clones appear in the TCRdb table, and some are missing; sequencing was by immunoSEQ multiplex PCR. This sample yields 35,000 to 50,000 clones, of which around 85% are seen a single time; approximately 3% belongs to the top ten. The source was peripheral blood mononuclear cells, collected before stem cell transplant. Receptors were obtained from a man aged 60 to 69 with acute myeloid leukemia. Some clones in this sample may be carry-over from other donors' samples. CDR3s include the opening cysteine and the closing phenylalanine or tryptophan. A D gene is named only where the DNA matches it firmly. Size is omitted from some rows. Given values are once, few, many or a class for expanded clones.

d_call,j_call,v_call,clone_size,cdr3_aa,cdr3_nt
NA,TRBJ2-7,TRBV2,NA,CASGVVSTSYEQYF,TGTGCCAGCGGGGTGGTGAGCACCTCCTACGAGCAGTACTTC
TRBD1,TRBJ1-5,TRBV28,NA,CASSRHRGPSNQPQHF,TGTGCCAGCAGCCGTCACAGGGGCCCCAGCAATCAGCCCCAGCATTTT
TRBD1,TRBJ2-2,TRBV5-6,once,CASSFGTVGTGELFF,TGTGCCAGCAGCTTCGGGACAGTAGGCACCGGGGAGCTGTTTTTT
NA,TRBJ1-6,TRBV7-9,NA,CASSDGRGNSPLHF,TGTGCCAGCAGTGACGGGCGAGGTAATTCACCCCTCCACTTT
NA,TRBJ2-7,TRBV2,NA,CASTGVRSSYEQYF,TGTGCCAGCACCGGGGTGAGGAGCTCCTACGAGCAGTACTTC
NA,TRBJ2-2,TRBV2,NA,CASSTHRIDRNAGELFF,TGTGCCAGCAGTACTCACCGAATCGATCGAAACGCCGGGGAGCTGTTTTTT
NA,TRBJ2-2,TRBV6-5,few,CASSSRRGHQPGELFF,TGTGCCAGCAGTTCTCGGCGGGGGCATCAACCCGGGGAGCTGTTTTTT
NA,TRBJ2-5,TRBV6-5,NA,CASKSAGKETQYF,TGTGCCAGCAAGAGCGCGGGGAAAGAGACCCAGTACTTC
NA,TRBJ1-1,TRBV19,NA,CASSIGHRLNTEAFF,TGTGCCAGTAGTATAGGGCACAGATTGAACACTGAAGCTTTCTTT
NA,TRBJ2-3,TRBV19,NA,CASSTGGVSTDTQYF,TGTGCCAGTAGTACAGGTGGGGTTAGCACAGATACGCAGTATTTT
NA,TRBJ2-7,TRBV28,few,CASSLLGAGGLYEQYF,TGTGCCAGCAGTTTATTGGGGGCAGGGGGACTTTACGAGCAGTACTTC
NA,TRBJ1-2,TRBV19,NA,CASSVDLGSQAYGYTF,TGTGCCAGTAGTGTTGACCTGGGGTCCCAAGCCTATGGCTACACCTTC
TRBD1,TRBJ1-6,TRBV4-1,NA,CASSHLQGAGSPLHF,TGCGCCAGCAGCCACCTCCAGGGGGCGGGTTCACCCCTCCACTTT
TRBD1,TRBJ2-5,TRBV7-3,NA,CASSPNRGVETQYF,TGTGCCAGCAGCCCGAACAGGGGTGTCGAGACCCAGTACTTC
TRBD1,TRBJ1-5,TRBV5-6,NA,CASSLGAGGHQPQHF,TGTGCCAGCAGCTTGGGGGCAGGGGGTCACCAGCCCCAGCATTTT
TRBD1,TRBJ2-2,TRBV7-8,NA,CASSLFTGGNTGELFF,TGTGCCAGCAGCTTATTCACAGGGGGCAATACCGGGGAGCTGTTTTTT
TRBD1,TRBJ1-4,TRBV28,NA,CASSNRGGFATNEKLFF,TGTGCCAGCAGTAACAGGGGGGGTTTTGCAACTAATGAAAAACTGTTTTTT
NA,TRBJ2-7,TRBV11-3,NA,CASSFLVGRPYEQYF,TGTGCCAGCAGCTTCTTAGTGGGCCGCCCCTACGAGCAGTACTTC
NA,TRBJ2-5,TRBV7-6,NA,CASSFPLEETQYF,TGTGCCAGCAGCTTTCCCCTTGAGGAGACCCAGTACTTC
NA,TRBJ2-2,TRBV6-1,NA,CASLRTGELFF,TGTGCCAGCCTTCGGACCGGGGAGCTGTTTTTT
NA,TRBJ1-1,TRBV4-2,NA,CASSQVSGDTINTEAFF,TGTGCCAGCAGCCAAGTGTCAGGGGACACTATAAACACTGAAGCTTTCTTT
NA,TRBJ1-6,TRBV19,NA,CASRPGLLNSPLHF,TGTGCCAGTAGGCCGGGACTGCTAAATTCACCCCTCCACTTT
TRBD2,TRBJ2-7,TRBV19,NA,CASGGGRSYEQYF,TGTGCCAGTGGGGGCGGGAGGTCCTACGAGCAGTACTTC
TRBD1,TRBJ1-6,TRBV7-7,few,CASSLRQQGDSPLHF,TGTGCCAGCAGCTTACGGCAACAGGGGGATTCACCCCTCCACTTT
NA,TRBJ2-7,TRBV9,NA,CASSSRLQGTWDEQYF,TGTGCCAGCAGCTCCCGACTTCAGGGGACATGGGACGAGCAGTACTTC
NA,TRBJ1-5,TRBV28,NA,CASTRRRANNQPQHF,TGTGCCAGCACCCGACGCAGGGCCAACAATCAGCCCCAGCATTTT
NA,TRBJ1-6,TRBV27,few,CASSLSGRVDSPLHF,TGTGCCAGCAGTTTATCGGGGCGGGTTGATTCACCCCTCCACTTT
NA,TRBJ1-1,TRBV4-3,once,CASSPGLGTEAFF,TGCGCCAGCAGCCCAGGACTCGGTACTGAAGCTTTCTTT
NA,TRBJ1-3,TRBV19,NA,CASSTGQMGGNTIYF,TGTGCCAGTAGTACTGGACAGATGGGAGGAAACACCATATATTTT
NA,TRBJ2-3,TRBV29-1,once,CSVDVTDTQYF,TGCAGCGTTGATGTGACAGATACGCAGTATTTT
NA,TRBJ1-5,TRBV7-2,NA,CASSLVRQGFSNQPQHF,TGTGCCAGCAGCTTAGTACGGCAGGGGTTTAGCAATCAGCCCCAGCATTTT
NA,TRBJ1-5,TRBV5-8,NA,CASGQRWGSNQPQHF,TGTGCCAGCGGTCAGAGGTGGGGGAGCAATCAGCCCCAGCATTTT
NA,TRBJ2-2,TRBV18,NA,CASSRTRNTGELFF,TGTGCCAGCTCACGGACCCGGAACACCGGGGAGCTGTTTTTT
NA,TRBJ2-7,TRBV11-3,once,CASSPLGSYEQYF,TGTGCCAGCAGCCCGTTGGGTAGCTACGAGCAGTACTTC
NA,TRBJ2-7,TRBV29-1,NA,CSVDGEGASEQYF,TGCAGCGTTGACGGGGAGGGGGCATCCGAGCAGTACTTC
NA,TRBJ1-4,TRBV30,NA,CAWSKGRIDEKLFF,TGTGCCTGGAGTAAGGGCAGGATTGACGAAAAACTGTTTTTT
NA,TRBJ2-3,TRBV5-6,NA,CASSLAGSRPAQYF,TGTGCCAGCAGCTTGGCGGGTTCTAGGCCGGCGCAGTATTTT
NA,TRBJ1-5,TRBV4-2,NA,CASSRLGVEGGNQPQHF,TGTGCCAGCAGCCGCCTTGGTGTGGAAGGCGGCAATCAGCCCCAGCATTTT
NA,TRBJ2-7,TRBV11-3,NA,CASSSGGSFYEQYF,TGTGCCAGCAGCTCCGGGGGTAGCTTCTACGAGCAGTACTTC
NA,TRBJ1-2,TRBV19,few,CASSKGEGYGYTF,TGTGCCAGTAGCAAGGGGGAGGGCTATGGCTACACCTTC
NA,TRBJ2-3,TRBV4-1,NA,CASSQGQRTDTQYF,TGCGCCAGCAGCCAAGGACAGCGCACAGATACGCAGTATTTT
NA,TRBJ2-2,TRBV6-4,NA,CASSEDRNTGELFF,TGTGCCAGCAGTGAAGACAGAAACACCGGGGAGCTGTTTTTT
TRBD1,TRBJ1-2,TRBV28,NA,CASSPGQGGNYGYTF,TGTGCCAGCAGTCCGGGACAGGGAGGTAACTATGGCTACACCTTC
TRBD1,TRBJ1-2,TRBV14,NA,CASSLRWTGVDYGYTF,TGTGCCAGCAGCCTACGTTGGACAGGGGTTGACTATGGCTACACCTTC
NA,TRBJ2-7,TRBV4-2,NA,CASSQQHYEQYF,TGTGCCAGCAGCCAGCAACACTACGAGCAGTACTTC
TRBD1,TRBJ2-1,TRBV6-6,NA,CASSGTVKRNEQFF,TGTGCCAGCAGCGGGACAGTAAAAAGGAATGAGCAGTTCTTC